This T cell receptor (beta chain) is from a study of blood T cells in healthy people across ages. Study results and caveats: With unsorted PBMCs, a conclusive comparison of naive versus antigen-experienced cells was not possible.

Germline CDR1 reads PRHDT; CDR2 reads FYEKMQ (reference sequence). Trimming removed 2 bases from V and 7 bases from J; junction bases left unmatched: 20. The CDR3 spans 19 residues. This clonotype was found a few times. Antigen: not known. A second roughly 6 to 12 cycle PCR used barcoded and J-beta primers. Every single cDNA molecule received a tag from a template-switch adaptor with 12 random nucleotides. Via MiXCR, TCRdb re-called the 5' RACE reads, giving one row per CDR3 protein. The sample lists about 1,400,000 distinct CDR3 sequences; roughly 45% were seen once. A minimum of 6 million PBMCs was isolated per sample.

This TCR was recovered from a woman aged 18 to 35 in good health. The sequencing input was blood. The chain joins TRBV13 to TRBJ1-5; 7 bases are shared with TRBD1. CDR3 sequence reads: CASSLSAGGRGSPGQPQHF. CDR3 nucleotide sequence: TGTGCCAGCAGCTTATCCGCCGGCGGCAGGGGGAGTCCGGGACAGCCCCAGCATTTT.